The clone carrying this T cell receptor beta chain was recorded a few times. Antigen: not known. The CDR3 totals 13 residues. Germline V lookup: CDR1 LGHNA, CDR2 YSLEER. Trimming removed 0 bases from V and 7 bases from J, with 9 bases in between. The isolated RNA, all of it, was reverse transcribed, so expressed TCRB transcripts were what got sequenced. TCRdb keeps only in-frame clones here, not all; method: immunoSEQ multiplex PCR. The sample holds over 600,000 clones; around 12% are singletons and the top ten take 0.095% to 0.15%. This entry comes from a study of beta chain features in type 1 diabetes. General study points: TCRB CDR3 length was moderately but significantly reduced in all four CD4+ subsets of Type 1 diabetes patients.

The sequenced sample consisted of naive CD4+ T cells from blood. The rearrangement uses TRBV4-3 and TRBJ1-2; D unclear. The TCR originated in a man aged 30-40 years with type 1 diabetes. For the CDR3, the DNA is TGCGCCAGCAGCCAAGACAGCATAGGTGGCTACACCTTC. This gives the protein CASSQDSIGGYTF.